This T cell receptor (beta chain) was sequenced in a study of cytomegalovirus exposure and HLA in healthy donors. Study-level results: TCR beta chains numbering about 160 were designated cytomegalovirus-associated. Later analysis identified a missense DCLRE1C variant that was linked to TCR beta V- and J-gene trimming.

Healthy people donating bone marrow made up the donors. The PCR had 60 Vbeta and 13 Jbeta primers. Assay used: immunoSEQ multiplex PCR; TCRdb lists only in-frame clones, some missing. The sample contains 150,000 to 200,000 clones, roughly 77% of which appear only once. This clone was recorded only once. The antigen is undetermined. The specimen sequenced was PBMCs. This receptor was taken from a woman in her forties or fifties in good health and CMV-seronegative.

CDR3 amino acids: CASSIGGTGGVETQYF. The CDR3, as DNA: TGTGCCAGTAGTATAGGAGGAACAGGGGGGGTAGAGACCCAGTACTTC. This chain connects TRBV19 to TRBJ2-5; TRBD1 is a possible D gene (8 bases). The CDR3 is 16 residues long. The germline V gene has CDR1 LNHDA and CDR2 SQIVND (reference sequence). Trimming cost V 1 base and J 4 bases, with 16 bases left between them.